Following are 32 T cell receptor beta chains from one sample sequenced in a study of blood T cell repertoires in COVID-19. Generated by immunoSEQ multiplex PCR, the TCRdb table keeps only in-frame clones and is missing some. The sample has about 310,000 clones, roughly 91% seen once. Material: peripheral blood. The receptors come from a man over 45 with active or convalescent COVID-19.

The CDR3 reads CATEQNYGYTF. The CDR3 DNA reads as TGTGCCACCGAACAGAACTATGGCTACACCTTC. The J gene is TRBJ1-2, the V gene TRBV24-1; D gene unclear. The CDR3 is made up of 11 amino acids. Germline assignment: CDR1 KGHDR and CDR2 SFDVKD. V dropped 9 bases and J dropped 2 bases, with 6 bases sitting between them.

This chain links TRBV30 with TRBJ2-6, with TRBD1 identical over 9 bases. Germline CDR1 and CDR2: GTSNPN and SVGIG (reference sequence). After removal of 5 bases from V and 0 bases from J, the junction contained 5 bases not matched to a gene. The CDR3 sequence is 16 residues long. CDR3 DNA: TGTGCCTGGGGGACAGGGCATTCCTCTGGGGCCAACGTCCTGACTTTC. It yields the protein CAWGTGHSSGANVLTF.

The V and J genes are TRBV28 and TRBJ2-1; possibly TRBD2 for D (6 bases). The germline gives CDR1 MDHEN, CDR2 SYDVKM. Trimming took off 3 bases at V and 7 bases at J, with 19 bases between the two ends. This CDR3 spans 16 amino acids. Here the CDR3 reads CASSFAGTAAGNEQFF. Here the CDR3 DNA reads TGTGCCAGCAGTTTCGCCGGGACGGCCGCGGGGAATGAGCAGTTCTTC. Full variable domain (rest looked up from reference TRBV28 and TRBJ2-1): DVKVTQSSRYLVKRTGEKVFLECVQDMDHENMFWYRQDPGLGLRLIYFSYDVKMKEKGDIPEGYSVSREKKERFSLILESASTNQTSMYLCASSFAGTAAGNEQFFGPGTRLTVL.

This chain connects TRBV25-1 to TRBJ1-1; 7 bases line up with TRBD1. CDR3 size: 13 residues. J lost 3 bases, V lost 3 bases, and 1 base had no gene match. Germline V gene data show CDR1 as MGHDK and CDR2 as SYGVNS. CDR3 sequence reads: CASSDRGYTEAFF. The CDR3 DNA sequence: TGTGCCAGCAGTGACAGGGGGTACACTGAAGCTTTCTTT.

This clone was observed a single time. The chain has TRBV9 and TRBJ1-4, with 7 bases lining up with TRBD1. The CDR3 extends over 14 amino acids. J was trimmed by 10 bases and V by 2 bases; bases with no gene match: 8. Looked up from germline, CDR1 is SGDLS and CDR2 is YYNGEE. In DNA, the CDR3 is TGTGCCAGCAGCGTGGAGGGGGCGCCAGGAAAACTGTTTTTT. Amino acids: CASSVEGAPGKLFF.

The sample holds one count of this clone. CDR3 protein: CASTLGQNYGYTF. Written as DNA, the CDR3 is TGTGCCAGCACCCTCGGACAGAACTATGGCTACACCTTC. The V and J genes are TRBV28 and TRBJ1-2, with D possibly matching TRBD1 (6 bases). Trimming removed 7 bases at V and 2 bases at J, with 11 bases between. Germline loops: CDR1 MDHEN, CDR2 SYDVKM. This CDR3 comprises 13 residues.

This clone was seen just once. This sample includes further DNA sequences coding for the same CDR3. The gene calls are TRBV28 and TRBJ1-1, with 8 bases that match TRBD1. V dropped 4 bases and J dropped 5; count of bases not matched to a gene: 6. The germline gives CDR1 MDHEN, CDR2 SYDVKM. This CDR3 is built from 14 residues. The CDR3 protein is CASSSGQGGTEAFF. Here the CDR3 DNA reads TGTGCCAGCAGTTCAGGACAGGGAGGTACTGAAGCTTTCTTT.

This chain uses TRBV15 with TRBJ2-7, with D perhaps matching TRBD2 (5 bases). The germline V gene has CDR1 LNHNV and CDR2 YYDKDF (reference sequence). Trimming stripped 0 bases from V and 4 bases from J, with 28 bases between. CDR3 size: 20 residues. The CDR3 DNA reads TGTGCCACCAGCAGAGATCGCCCCCGGAGCGGCTGGGGAACTATGTACGAGCAGTACTTC. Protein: CATSRDRPRSGWGTMYEQYF. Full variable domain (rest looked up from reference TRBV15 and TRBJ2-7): DAMVIQNPRYQVTQFGKPVTLSCSQTLNHNVMYWYQQKSSQAPKLLFHYYDKDFNNEADTPDNFQSRRPNTSFCFLDIRSPGLGDTAMYLCATSRDRPRSGWGTMYEQYFGPGTRLTVT.

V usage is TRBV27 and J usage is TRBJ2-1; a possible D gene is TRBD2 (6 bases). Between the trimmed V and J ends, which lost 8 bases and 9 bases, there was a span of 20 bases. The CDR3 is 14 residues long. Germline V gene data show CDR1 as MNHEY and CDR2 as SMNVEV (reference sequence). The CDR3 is CASRFGGPSGEQFF. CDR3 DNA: TGTGCCAGCCGCTTCGGAGGGCCAAGTGGTGAGCAGTTCTTC.

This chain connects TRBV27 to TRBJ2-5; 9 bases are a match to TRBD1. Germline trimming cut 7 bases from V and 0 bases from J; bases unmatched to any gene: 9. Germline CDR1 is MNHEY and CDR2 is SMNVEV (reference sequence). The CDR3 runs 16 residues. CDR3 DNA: TGTGCCAGCAAACCGGGACAGGGTCTGTACCAAGAGACCCAGTACTTC. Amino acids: CASKPGQGLYQETQYF.

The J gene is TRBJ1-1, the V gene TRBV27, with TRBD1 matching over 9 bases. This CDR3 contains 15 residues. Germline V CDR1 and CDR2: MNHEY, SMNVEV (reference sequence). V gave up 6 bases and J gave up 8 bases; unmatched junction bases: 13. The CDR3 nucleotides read TGTGCCAGCAGCCTATCACAGGGGGCGAGAGGAGAAGCTTTCTTT. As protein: CASSLSQGARGEAFF.

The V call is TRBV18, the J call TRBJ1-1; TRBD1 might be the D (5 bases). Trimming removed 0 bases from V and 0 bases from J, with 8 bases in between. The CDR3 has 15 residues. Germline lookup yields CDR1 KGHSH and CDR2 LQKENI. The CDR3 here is CASSPPVGLNTEAFF. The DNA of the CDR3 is TGTGCCAGCTCACCACCGGTGGGGCTGAACACTGAAGCTTTCTTT.

CDR3 residues: CASSLGAGAEKLFF. As DNA, the CDR3 is TGTGCCAGCAGCTTAGGGGCGGGGGCTGAAAAACTGTTTTTT. The V call is TRBV5-4, the J call TRBJ1-4, with a tentative D call TRBD1 (6 bases). Trimming pared 2 bases from V and 7 bases from J, leaving 12 bases between. CDR1 is SGHNT and CDR2 is YYREEE in the germline V gene (reference sequence). The CDR3 length is 14 residues.

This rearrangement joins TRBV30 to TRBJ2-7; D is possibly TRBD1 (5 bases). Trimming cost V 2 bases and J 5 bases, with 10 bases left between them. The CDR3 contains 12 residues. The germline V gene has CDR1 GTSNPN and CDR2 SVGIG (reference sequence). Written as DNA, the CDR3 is TGTGCCTGGAGTCGCCAGGGTAACGAGCAGTACTTC. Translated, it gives CAWSRQGNEQYF.

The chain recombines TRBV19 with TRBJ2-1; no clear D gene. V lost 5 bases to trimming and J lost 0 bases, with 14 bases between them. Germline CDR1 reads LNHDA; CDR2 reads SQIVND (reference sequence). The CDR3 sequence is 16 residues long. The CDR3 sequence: CASSSYRTASYNEQFF. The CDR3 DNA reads TGTGCCAGTAGTTCTTATAGAACAGCCTCCTACAATGAGCAGTTCTTC.

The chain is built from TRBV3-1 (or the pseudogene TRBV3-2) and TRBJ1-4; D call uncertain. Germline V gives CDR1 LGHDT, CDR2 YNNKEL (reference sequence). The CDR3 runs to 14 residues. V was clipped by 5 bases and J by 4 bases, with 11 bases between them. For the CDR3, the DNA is TGTGCCAGCAGCAATCAACAGAATAATGAAAAACTGTTTTTT. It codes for CASSNQQNNEKLFF.

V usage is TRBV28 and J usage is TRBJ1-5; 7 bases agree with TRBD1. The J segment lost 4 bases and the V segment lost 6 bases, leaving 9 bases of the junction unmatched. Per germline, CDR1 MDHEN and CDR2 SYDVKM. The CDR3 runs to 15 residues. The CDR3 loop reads CASSPKTGRNQPQHF. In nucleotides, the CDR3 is TGTGCCAGCAGCCCAAAGACAGGGAGGAATCAGCCCCAGCATTTT.

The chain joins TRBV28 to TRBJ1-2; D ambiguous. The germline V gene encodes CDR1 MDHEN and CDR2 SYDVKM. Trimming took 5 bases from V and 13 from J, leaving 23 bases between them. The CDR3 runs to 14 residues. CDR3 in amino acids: CASSPSSYIGDATF. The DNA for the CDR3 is TGTGCCAGCAGTCCCTCCTCTTACATCGGGGATGCCACCTTC.

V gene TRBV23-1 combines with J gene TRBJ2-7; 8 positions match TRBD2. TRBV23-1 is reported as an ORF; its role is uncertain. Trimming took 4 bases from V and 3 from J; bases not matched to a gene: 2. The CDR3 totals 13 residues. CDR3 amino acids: CASSPGGYYEQYF. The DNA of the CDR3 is TGCGCCAGCAGTCCGGGGGGGTACTACGAGCAGTACTTC.

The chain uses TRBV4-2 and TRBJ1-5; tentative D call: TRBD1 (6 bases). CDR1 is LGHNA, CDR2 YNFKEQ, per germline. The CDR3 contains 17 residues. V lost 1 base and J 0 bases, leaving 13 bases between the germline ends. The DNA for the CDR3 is TGTGCCAGCAGCCAAGGGTCAGGGGCGTTTAGCAATCAGCCCCAGCATTTT. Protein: CASSQGSGAFSNQPQHF.

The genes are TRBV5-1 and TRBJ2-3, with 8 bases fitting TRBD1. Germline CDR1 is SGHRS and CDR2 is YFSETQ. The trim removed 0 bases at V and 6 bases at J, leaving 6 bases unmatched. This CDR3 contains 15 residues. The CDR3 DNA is TGCGCCAGCAGCTTGGTCGCGACAGGGGTGGATACGCAGTATTTT. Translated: CASSLVATGVDTQYF.

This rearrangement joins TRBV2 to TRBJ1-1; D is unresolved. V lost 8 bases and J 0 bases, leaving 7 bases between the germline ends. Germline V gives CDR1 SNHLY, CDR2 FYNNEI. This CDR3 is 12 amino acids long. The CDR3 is CASLNMNTEAFF. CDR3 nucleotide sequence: TGTGCCAGCCTAAATATGAACACTGAAGCTTTCTTT.

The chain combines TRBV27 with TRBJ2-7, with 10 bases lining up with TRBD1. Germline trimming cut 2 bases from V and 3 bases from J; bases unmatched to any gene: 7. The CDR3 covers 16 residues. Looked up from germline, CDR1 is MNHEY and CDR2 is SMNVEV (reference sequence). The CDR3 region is CASSLRDRGSFYEQYF. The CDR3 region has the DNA TGTGCCAGCAGTTTAAGGGACAGGGGAAGTTTCTACGAGCAGTACTTC.

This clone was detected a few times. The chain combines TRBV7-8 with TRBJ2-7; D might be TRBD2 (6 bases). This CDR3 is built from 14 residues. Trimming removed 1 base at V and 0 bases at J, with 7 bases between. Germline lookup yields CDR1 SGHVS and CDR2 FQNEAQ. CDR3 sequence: CASSLVGSSYEQYF. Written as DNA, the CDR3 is TGTGCCAGCAGCTTAGTCGGGAGCTCCTACGAGCAGTACTTC.

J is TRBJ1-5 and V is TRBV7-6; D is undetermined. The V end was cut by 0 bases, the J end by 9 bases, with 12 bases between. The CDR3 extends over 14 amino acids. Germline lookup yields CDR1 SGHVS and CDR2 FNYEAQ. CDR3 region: CASSLARGIGPQHF. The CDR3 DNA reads TGTGCCAGCAGCTTAGCAAGAGGTATAGGGCCCCAGCATTTT.

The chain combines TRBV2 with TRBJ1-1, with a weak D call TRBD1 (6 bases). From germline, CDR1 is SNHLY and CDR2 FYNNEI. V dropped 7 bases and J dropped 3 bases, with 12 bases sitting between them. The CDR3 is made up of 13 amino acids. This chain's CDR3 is CASTEGEYTEAFF. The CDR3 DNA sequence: TGTGCCAGCACAGAGGGGGAGTACACTGAAGCTTTCTTT.

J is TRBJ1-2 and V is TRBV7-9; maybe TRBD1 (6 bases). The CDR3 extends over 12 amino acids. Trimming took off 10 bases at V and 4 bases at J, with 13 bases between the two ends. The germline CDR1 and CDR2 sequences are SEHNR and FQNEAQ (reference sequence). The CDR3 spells CATQPTGYGYTF. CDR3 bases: TGTGCCACGCAACCGACAGGCTATGGCTACACCTTC.

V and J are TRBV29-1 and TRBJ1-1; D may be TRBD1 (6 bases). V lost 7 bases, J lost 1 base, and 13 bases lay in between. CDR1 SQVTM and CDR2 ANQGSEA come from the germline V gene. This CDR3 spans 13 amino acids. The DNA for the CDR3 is TGCAGCGCGCAGACAGGCAAGAACACTGAAGCTTTCTTT. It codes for CSAQTGKNTEAFF.

CDR3 nucleotide sequence: TGTGCCAGCACCCCGGACAGGTCCTACGAGCAGTACTTC. The encoded protein is CASTPDRSYEQYF. This chain links TRBV11-3 with TRBJ2-7, with TRBD1 identical over 7 bases. Looked up from germline, CDR1 is SGHNT and CDR2 is YENEEA. The junction had 4 bases not matched to a gene; V was cut back by 7 bases and J by 1 base. This CDR3 is built from 13 residues.

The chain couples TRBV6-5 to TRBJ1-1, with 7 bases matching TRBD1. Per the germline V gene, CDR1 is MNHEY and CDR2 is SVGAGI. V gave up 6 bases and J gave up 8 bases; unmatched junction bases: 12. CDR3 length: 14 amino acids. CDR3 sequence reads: CASSSRQGRPEAFF. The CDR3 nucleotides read TGTGCCAGCAGCAGCAGACAGGGCCGCCCCGAAGCTTTCTTT.

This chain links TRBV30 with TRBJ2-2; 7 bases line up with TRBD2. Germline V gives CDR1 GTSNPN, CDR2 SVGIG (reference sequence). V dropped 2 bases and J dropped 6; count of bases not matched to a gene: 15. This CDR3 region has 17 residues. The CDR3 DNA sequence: TGTGCCTGGAGTCAAGTTGGGATCGGACTAGGGGCCGGGGAGCTGTTTTTT. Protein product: CAWSQVGIGLGAGELFF.

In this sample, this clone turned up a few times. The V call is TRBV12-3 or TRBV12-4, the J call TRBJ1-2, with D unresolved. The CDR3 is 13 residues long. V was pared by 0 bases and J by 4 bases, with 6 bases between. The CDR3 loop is CASSLAQAYGYTF. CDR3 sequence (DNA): TGTGCCAGCAGTTTAGCTCAAGCCTATGGCTACACCTTC.